A single count supports the clone carrying this TCR beta chain. Authors' data handling: Reference gene primers were amplified, and this amplification served to estimate nucleated cell counts. TCRdb's table, derived via immunoSEQ multiplex PCR, lists solely in-frame clones and lacks some. The V and J calls and clone size are taken from that table; D and trimming were inferred from the DNA. The sample contains 120,000 to 150,000 clones, around 90% of which appear only once. V gave up 6 bases and J gave up 7 bases; unmatched junction bases: 13. The CDR3 is 17 amino acids. The germline V gene has CDR1 MNHEY and CDR2 SVGEGT. This entry comes from a study of blood T cell repertoires in COVID-19. As for the study in general: Some COVID-19 samples were acute and others convalescent; all came from the United States, Italy and Spain.

The receptor's source is a man aged 60 to 75 with active or convalescent COVID-19. The chain has TRBV6-2 or TRBV6-3 and TRBJ2-2, with 11 bases identical to TRBD2. The specimen sequenced was peripheral blood. In DNA form, the CDR3 reads TGTGCCAGCAGCGTACTAGCGGGAGATCGACAACACGGGGAGCTGTTTTTT. Its protein is CASSVLAGDRQHGELFF.